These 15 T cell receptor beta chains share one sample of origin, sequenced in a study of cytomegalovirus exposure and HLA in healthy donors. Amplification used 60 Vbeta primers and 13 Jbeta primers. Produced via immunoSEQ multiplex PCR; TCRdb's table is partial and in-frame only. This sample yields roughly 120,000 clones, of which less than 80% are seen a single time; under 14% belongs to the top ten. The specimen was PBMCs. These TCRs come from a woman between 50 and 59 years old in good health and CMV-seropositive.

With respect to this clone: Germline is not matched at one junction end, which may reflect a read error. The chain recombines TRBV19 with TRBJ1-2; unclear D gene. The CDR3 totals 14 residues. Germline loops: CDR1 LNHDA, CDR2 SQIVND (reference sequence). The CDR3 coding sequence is TGTGCCTCCCACGTATCAGAATATAACTATGGCCACACCTTC. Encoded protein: CASHVSEYNYGHTF.

The DNA for the CDR3 is TGTGCCAGCAGCCCCAGGGTGGATAGCAATCAGCCCCAGCATTTT. Translating gives CASSPRVDSNQPQHF. The gene calls are TRBV7-7 and TRBJ1-5; D is possibly TRBD1 (5 bases). Trimming left V 5 bases short and J 0 bases short, with 11 bases between. Germline assignment: CDR1 SSHAT and CDR2 FNYEAQ (reference sequence). The CDR3 is 15 amino acids.

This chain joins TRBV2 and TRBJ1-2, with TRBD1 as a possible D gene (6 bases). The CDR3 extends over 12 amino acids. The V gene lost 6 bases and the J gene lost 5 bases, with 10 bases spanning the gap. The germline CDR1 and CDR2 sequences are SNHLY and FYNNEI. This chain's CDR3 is CASRGQGYGYTF. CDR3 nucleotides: TGTGCCAGCAGGGGGCAGGGGTATGGCTACACCTTC.

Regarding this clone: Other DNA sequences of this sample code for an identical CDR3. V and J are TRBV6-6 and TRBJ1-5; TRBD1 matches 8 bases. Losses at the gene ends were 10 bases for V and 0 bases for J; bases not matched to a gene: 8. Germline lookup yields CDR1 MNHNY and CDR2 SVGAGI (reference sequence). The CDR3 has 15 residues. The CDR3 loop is CATEPGQGSNQPQHF. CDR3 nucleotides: TGTGCCACCGAGCCAGGACAGGGTAGCAATCAGCCCCAGCATTTT.

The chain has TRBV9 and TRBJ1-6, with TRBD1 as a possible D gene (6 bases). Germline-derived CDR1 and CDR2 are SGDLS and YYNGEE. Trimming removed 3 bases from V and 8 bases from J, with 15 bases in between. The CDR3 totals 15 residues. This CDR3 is CASSAIGTIDSPLHF. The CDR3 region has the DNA TGTGCCAGCAGCGCAATCGGGACAATCGATTCACCCCTCCACTTT.

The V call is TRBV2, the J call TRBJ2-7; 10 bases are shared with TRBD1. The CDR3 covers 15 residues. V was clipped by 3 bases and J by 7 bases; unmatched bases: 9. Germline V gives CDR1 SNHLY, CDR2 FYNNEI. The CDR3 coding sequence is TGTGCCAGCAGTGACGTAGGACAGGGGGGTAGGGAGCAGTACTTC. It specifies CASSDVGQGGREQYF.

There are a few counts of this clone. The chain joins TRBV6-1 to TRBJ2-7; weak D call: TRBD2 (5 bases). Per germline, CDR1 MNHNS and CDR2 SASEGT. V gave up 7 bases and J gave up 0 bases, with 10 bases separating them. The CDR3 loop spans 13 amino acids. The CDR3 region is CASTGLDSYEQYF. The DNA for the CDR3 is TGTGCCAGCACCGGACTGGACTCCTACGAGCAGTACTTC.

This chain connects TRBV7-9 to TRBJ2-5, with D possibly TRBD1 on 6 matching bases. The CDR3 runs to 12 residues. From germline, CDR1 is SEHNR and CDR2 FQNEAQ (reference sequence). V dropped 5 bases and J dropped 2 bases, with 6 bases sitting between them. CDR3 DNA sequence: TGTGCCAGCAGCCAGGGGCAAGAGACCCAGTACTTC. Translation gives CASSQGQETQYF.

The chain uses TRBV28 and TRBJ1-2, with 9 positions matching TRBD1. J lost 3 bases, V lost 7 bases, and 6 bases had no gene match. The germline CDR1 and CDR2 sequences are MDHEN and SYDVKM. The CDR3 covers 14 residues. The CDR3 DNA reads TGTGCCAGCACTACCTGGACAGGGGACTATGGCTACACCTTC. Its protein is CASTTWTGDYGYTF.

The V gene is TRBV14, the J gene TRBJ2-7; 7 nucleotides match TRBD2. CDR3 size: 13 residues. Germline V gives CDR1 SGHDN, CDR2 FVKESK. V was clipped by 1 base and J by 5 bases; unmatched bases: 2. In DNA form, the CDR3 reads TGTGCCAGCAGCCAAGGGGGGACTAACGAGCAGTACTTC. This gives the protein CASSQGGTNEQYF.

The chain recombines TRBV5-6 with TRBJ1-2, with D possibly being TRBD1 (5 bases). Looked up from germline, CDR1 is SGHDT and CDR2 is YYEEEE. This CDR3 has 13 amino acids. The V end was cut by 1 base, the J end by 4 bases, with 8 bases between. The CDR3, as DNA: TGTGCCAGCAGCTTGAGGGGCAGCTATGGCTACACCTTC. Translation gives CASSLRGSYGYTF.

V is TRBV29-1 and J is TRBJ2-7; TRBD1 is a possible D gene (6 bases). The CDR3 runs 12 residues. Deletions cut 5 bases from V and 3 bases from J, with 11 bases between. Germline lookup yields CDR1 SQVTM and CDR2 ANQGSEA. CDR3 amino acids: CSVSRDIYEQYF. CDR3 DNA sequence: TGCAGCGTTAGCCGGGACATCTACGAGCAGTACTTC.

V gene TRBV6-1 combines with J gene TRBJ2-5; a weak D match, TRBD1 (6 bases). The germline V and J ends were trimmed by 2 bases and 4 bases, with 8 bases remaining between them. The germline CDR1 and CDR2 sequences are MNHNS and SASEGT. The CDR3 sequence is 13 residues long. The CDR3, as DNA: TGTGCCAGCAGTGAAACAGGGAGAGAGACCCAGTACTTC. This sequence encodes CASSETGRETQYF.

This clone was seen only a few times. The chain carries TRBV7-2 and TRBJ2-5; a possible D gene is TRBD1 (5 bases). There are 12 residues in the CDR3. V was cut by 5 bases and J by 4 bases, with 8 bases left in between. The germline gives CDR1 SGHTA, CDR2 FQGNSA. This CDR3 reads CASSQTGETQYF. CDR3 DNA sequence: TGTGCCAGCAGCCAAACAGGAGAGACCCAGTACTTC.

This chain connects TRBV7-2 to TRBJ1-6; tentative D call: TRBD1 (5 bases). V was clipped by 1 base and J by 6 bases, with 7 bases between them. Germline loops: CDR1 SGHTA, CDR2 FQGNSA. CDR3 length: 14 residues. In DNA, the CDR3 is TGTGCCAGCAGCTTAGGACAGCCTAATTCACCCCTCCACTTT. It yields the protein CASSLGQPNSPLHF.